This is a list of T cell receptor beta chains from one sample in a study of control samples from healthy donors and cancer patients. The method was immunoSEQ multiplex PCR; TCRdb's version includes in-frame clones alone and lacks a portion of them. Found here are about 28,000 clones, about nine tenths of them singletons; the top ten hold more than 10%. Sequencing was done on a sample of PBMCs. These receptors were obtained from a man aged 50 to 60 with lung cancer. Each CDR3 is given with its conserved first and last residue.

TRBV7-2 CASSEDRVSYEQYF
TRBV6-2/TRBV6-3 CASSAPPTESYGYTF
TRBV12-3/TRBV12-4 CASTYEGGTQYF
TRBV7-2 CASSLAAFFQPQHF
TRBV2 CASSESARGLYNEQFF
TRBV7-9 CASSPPEGSGTDTQYF
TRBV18 CASSRGGAAETQYF
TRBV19 CASSITSGVYEQFF
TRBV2 CASSDGAGGNYGYTF
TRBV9 CASSPLGTSDHEQFF
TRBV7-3 CASSQNNEQFF
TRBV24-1 CATSDLTGQGVGELFF
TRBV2 CASSGGVGVENQPQHF
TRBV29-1 CSVAQGTNQPQHF
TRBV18 CASSPAFSEAFF
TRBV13 CASSPSTKEYEQYF
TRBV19 CASSDTGVETQYF
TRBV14 CASSHGDRGRADGREETQYF
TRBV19 CASSFSGTGFAGELFF
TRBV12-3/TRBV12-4 CASSPDNYGYTF
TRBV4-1 CASSQVGQGPNYGYTF
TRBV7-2 CASSLSPGAHEKLFF
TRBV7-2 CASSLNGAQETQYF
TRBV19 CASSRQGIRTQYF
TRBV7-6 CASSHNRGAPYEQYF
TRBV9 CASSATTGFYEQYF
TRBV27 CAHPKTGELFF
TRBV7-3 CASSLTGTGVQPQHF
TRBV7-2 CASSPSGGTTDTQYF
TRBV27 CASRSPTDPQGDYGYTF
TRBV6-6 CASSFSGGSYNEQFF
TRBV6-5 CASRTVGGNQPQHF
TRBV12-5 CASALGTGAQETQYF
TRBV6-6 CASLTGTGNQPQHF
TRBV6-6 CASSYSGQLNTEAFF
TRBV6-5 CATQRDSYEQYF
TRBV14 CASSFAPYRDYSTIYF